The clone carrying this T cell receptor beta chain was observed once. The antigen is unknown. One junction end disagrees with the germline gene, perhaps due to a read error. Generated by immunoSEQ multiplex PCR, the TCRdb table keeps only in-frame clones and is missing some. Among 50,000 to 65,000 clones listed, about 85% were seen once. As to time point: cycle 4 day 1 (C4D1), after less than seven weeks of nivolumab. Autologous stem cell transplantation was followed by relapse in every patient, and brentuximab vedotin exposure varied. Under best response, outcomes were complete response, partial response or progressive disease. The sample is drawn from a study of PD-1 blockade in classical Hodgkin lymphoma. Notes on the study in general: By cycle point C4D1, TCR diversity had risen significantly in CD4+ cells (but not CD8+ cells).

The sample here was peripheral blood mononuclear cells (PBMCs), taken before the fourth cycle of nivolumab. This TCR was recovered from a human donor with classical Hodgkin lymphoma.

The CDR3 bases are TGTGCCGGCAGCCACAGGGTTTATGGCTACACCTTC. Its protein is CAGSHRVYGYTF. The chain has TRBV6-5 and TRBJ1-2, with D maybe TRBD1 (6 bases). The CDR3 is 12 residues long. CDR1 and CDR2 (germline): MNHEY, SVGAGI.